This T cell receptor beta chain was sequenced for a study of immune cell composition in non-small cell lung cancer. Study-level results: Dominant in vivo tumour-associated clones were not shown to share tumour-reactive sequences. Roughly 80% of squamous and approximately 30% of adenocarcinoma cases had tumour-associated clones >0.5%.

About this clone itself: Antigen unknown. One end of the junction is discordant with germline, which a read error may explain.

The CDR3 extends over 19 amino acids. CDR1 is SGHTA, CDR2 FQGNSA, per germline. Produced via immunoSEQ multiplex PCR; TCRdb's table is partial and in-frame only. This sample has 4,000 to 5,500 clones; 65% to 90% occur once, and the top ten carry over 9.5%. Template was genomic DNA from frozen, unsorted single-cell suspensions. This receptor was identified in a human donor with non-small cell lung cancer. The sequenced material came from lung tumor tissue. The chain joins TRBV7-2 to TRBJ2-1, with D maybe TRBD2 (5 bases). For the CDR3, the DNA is TGTGCCAGCAGCTTAGAGGTTATGGGTCTCGGGCACCTAGCCAATAAGCAGTTCTTC. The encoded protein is CASSLEVMGLGHLANKQFF. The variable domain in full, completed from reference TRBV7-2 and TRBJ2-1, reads GAGVSQSPSNKVTEKGKDVELRCDPISGHTALYWYRQSLGQGLEFLIYFQGNSAPDKSGLPSDRFSAERTGGSVSTLTIQRTQQEDSAVYLCASSLEVMGLGHLANKQFFGPGTRLTVL.